One and the same sample provided the 23 T cell receptor beta chains below, sequenced in a study of monozygotic twins with inflammatory bowel disease. TCRdb re-called the 5' RACE reads and catalogs CDR3 proteins one per entry, DNA excluded. The sample's table shows a few hundred thousand distinct CDR3 sequences. Sequencing used blood. Receptors were obtained from a human donor with ulcerative colitis or Crohn's disease, or a healthy co-twin of an affected twin (not recorded which).

V and J are TRBV7-2 and TRBJ1-5; TCRdb's D call of TRBD1 is untestable without DNA. In germline, CDR1 is SGHTA, CDR2 FQGNSA. The CDR3 totals 14 residues. Here the CDR3 reads CASSRNRESQPQHF.

The rearrangement links TRBV6-4 to TRBJ1-4. This CDR3 has 15 amino acids. Germline V CDR1 and CDR2: MRHNA, SNTAGT. The CDR3 sequence is CASRPQGLPNEKLFF.

V and J are TRBV6-1 and TRBJ2-1; TCRdb outputs TRBD1, but without DNA this stays unchecked. The CDR3 extends over 13 amino acids. The germline gives CDR1 MNHNS, CDR2 SASEGT. The CDR3 loop reads CASSTRDGNEQFF.

The CDR3 here is CASSPSGGDSAGYTF. V gene TRBV5-1 combines with J gene TRBJ1-2; TCRdb names TRBD1, which stays unverified in the absence of DNA. The CDR3 spans 15 residues. Per the germline V gene, CDR1 is SGHRS and CDR2 is YFSETQ.

V gene TRBV5-1 combines with J gene TRBJ2-3; without DNA, the TCRdb call of TRBD1 cannot be checked. The CDR3 totals 16 residues. Germline V gives CDR1 SGHRS, CDR2 YFSETQ. The CDR3: CASSLGRDTSTDTQYF. The full variable domain, with the rest looked up from reference TRBV5-1 and TRBJ2-3, is KAGVTQTPRYLIKTRGQQVTLSCSPISGHRSVSWYQQTPGQGLQFLFEYFSETQRNKGNFPGRFSGRQFSNSRSEMNVSTLELGDSALYLCASSLGRDTSTDTQYFGPGTRLTVL.

The J gene is TRBJ1-1, the V gene TRBV7-9; TCRdb picks TRBD1, but there is no DNA to check that call. The CDR3 is 11 amino acids. CDR1 SEHNR and CDR2 FQNEAQ come from the germline V gene (reference sequence). CDR3 amino acids: CASSSTDQAFF.

The V call is TRBV12-3 or TRBV12-4, the J call TRBJ2-2; without DNA, the TCRdb call of TRBD2 cannot be checked. This CDR3 has 13 residues. CDR3 in amino acids: CASTMRVTGELFF.

The chain carries TRBV23-1 and TRBJ2-3; TCRdb indicates TRBD2, and absent DNA this call remains unverified. TRBV23-1 is sorted into the ORF group, with uncertain function. The CDR3 runs to 17 residues. The CDR3 sequence is CASSQSRGSGSTDTQYF.

The V gene is TRBV4-1, the J gene TRBJ2-1; absent DNA, TCRdb's TRBD1 call cannot be checked. The CDR3 has 16 amino acids. Germline CDR1 reads MGHRA; CDR2 reads YSYEKL. CDR3 loop: CASSPNPTGGNNEQFF.

This chain joins TRBV7-9 and TRBJ2-7. Germline CDR1 reads SEHNR; CDR2 reads FQNEAQ (reference sequence). This CDR3 is 16 amino acids long. CDR3 region: CASSLVRGNIDYEQYF. The full variable domain, in which reference TRBV7-9 and TRBJ2-7 provide the parts outside the CDR3, is DTGVSQNPRHKITKRGQNVTFRCDPISEHNRLYWYRQTLGQGPEFLTYFQNEAQLEKSRLLSDRFSAERPKGSFSTLEIQRTEQGDSAMYLCASSLVRGNIDYEQYFGPGTRLTVT.

V usage is TRBV11-3 and J usage is TRBJ2-2; TCRdb returns TRBD2, unconfirmable since there is no DNA. The CDR3 contains 17 residues. Germline V lookup: CDR1 SGHNT, CDR2 YENEEA. This CDR3 is CASSLFGGLARTGELFF.

The V call is TRBV5-6, the J call TRBJ2-1; the D call of TRBD1 rests on TCRdb alone, since no DNA is present to check it. The germline V gene encodes CDR1 SGHDT and CDR2 YYEEEE. This CDR3 contains 16 residues. CDR3 amino acids: CASSLAFVGPRNQQFF.

This chain connects TRBV10-2 to TRBJ2-5; as DNA is missing, the TRBD1 call by TCRdb cannot be tested. Germline V gives CDR1 WSHSY, CDR2 SAAADI. The CDR3 runs 15 residues. CDR3 loop: CASSGTGGARETQYF.

The chain carries TRBV20-1 and TRBJ2-5; TCRdb's D call, TRBD1, is unchecked because there is no DNA. Germline CDR1 DFQATT, CDR2 SNEGSKA (reference sequence). This CDR3 region has 13 residues. This CDR3 is CSAESIGAETQYF.

This chain uses TRBV12-3 or TRBV12-4 with TRBJ2-3; TCRdb returns TRBD2, unconfirmable since there is no DNA. The CDR3 totals 15 residues. The CDR3 is CASSWAGGIADTQYF.

CDR3 in amino acids: CASSLMTGTGGHNEQFF. The chain joins TRBV5-1 to TRBJ2-1; no DNA is available, so the TRBD1 call from TCRdb remains unchecked. CDR3 length: 17 amino acids. The germline CDR1 and CDR2 sequences are SGHRS and YFSETQ.

The chain is built from TRBV7-9 and TRBJ2-7; there is no DNA to check the TCRdb D call of TRBD1. CDR1 is SEHNR, CDR2 FQNEAQ, per germline (reference sequence). The CDR3 runs 15 residues. The CDR3 loop is CASSAGDASSYEQYF.

V usage is TRBV7-2 and J usage is TRBJ2-7; TCRdb's D gene call, TRBD2, goes unchecked for lack of DNA. The CDR3 extends over 13 amino acids. Germline V lookup: CDR1 SGHTA, CDR2 FQGNSA. The CDR3 sequence: CASSLEEGAEQYF.

The genes are TRBV5-6 and TRBJ2-7; the D gene TCRdb calls, TRBD1, cannot be checked with no DNA. Per the germline V gene, CDR1 is SGHDT and CDR2 is YYEEEE. This CDR3 region has 13 residues. The CDR3 sequence is CASSFTGGSEQYF.

J is TRBJ2-2 and V is TRBV5-1; TCRdb's assignment of TRBD2 cannot be checked, as there is no DNA. The germline V gene encodes CDR1 SGHRS and CDR2 YFSETQ. The length of the CDR3 is 17 residues. The CDR3 sequence: CASSSSRLRSNTGELFF.

The V gene is TRBV5-1, the J gene TRBJ2-7. Germline CDR1 SGHRS, CDR2 YFSETQ. The CDR3 is 11 amino acids. This CDR3 reads CASSFTDVKYF.

The gene calls are TRBV5-6 and TRBJ2-2; TCRdb calls TRBD1, which cannot be checked without DNA. Germline V gene data show CDR1 as SGHDT and CDR2 as YYEEEE. The CDR3 spans 14 residues. The CDR3 loop reads CASSATGDPGELFF.

The CDR3 is CASTGLAGEQFF. This chain links TRBV2 with TRBJ2-1; the D call of TRBD2 rests on TCRdb alone, since no DNA is present to check it. The CDR3 extends over 12 amino acids. Germline V CDR1 and CDR2: SNHLY, FYNNEI. The full variable domain, in which reference TRBV2 and TRBJ2-1 provide the parts outside the CDR3, is EPEVTQTPSHQVTQMGQEVILRCVPISNHLYFYWYRQILGQKVEFLVSFYNNEISEKSEIFDDQFSVERPDGSNFTLKIRSTKLEDSAMYFCASTGLAGEQFFGPGTRLTVL.